This is a list of T cell receptor beta chains from one sample in a study of blood T cells in healthy people across ages. MiXCR, applied by TCRdb to the 5' RACE reads, yields one record per CDR3 protein. Here the sample spans about 1,600,000 distinct CDR3 sequences, roughly 40% being singletons. The sequenced sample consisted of blood. These receptors were taken from a woman aged 18-30 years in good health. Both conserved end residues are trimmed from each CDR3.

>TRBV4-2
ASSQDHRAGELF
>TRBV30
AWRETGGGYT
>TRBV12-3/TRBV12-4
ASSPDRDGGYT
>TRBV14
ASSPTGQYTGELF
>TRBV5-5
ASSLGGLGNYGYT
>TRBV2
ASTAEGATNEKLF
>TRBV5-1
ASSSGTLVPPRTQY
>TRBV27
ASSLFSPSGNGQETQY
>TRBV2
ASNADYEQY
>TRBV6-1
ASSEESPGLAGFNEQF
>TRBV4-2
AGSQDSGGSGYNIQY
>TRBV12-3/TRBV12-4
ATIWTGGGTDTQY
>TRBV4-1
ASSQGAGEDEKLF
>TRBV20-1
SAVDSSSGNTIY
>TRBV7-6
ASSPTGGLGSDTQY
>TRBV5-1
ASSTGTGDGQETQY
>TRBV9
ASSLRPDRGKNTEAF
>TRBV3-1
ASSQSTFWEGFYEQY
>TRBV12-3/TRBV12-4
ASATRGGGGYEQY
>TRBV20-1
SAGTGEEYGYT
>TRBV5-4
ASSGGLAGASYEQY
>TRBV14
ASSQVTGTSSYDEQF
>TRBV6-1
ASNGREKLF
>TRBV5-1
ASSPGGQNSPLH
>TRBV25-1
ASSGSGTFKSGYT
>TRBV20-1
SARDGLAGIGETQY
>TRBV20-1
SALVTPGTGGYT
>TRBV7-2
ASSLEVVLGTGELF
>TRBV20-1
SARWRGDLAKNIQY
>TRBV20-1
SSPSGTPSDEQF
>TRBV5-1
ASSLAKGQGANTEAF
>TRBV6-1
ASRDQTGPTYEQY
>TRBV30
AWKENRETQY
>TRBV3-1
ASSQDLATDTQY
>TRBV20-1
SARDRVGANPIEQF
>TRBV5-1
ASSSFGGPTDTQY
>TRBV3-1
ASSQETSTHYEQY
>TRBV20-1
SAHGLAGGSETQY
>TRBV29-1
SVEGDGFGIQY
>TRBV6-1
ASSPTDSIEKLF
>TRBV27
ASSAPTSGTGEQY
>TRBV7-9
ASSLGRQNSETQY
>TRBV5-1
ASSTGTGGVTEAF
>TRBV29-1
SVEDEGTGRYEQY
>TRBV3-1
ASSPTPDSSNYGYT